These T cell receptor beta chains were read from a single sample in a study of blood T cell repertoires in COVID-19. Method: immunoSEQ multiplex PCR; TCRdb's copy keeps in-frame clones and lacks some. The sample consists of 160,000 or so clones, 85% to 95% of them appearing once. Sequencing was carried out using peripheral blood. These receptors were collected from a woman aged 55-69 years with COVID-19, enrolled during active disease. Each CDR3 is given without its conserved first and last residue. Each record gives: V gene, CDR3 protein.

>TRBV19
ASSTTMGGVNEAF
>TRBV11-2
ASSLEGQGGSPLH
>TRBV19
ASSVQSQGTEQY
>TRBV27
ASGSGFTGELF
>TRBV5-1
ASSFQGPQVGDEQF
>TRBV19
ASSISAGLGEKLF
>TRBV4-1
ASSQVGNTIY
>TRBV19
ASSIGQLNQPQH
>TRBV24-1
ATSDLLVPQGYGYT
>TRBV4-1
ASSQGDSRQFYGYT